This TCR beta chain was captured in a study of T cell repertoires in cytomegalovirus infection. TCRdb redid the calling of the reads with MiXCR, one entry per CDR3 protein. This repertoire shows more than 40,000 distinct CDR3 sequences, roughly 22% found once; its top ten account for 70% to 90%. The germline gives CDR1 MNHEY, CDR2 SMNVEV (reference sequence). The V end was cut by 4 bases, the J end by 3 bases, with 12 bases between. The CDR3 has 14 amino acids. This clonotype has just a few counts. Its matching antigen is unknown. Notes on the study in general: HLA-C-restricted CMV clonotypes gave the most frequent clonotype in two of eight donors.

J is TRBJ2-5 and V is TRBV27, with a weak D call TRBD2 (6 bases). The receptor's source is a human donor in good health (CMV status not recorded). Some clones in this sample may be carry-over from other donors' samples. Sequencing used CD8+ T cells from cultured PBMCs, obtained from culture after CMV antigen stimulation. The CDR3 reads CASSSDPGEETQYF. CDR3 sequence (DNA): TGTGCCAGCAGTTCAGACCCGGGGGAAGAGACCCAGTACTTC.